The 24 T cell receptor beta chains below were found in one sample sequenced in a study of immune evolution from preneoplasia to lung adenocarcinoma. Here immunoSEQ multiplex PCR was the method, and the copy in TCRdb shows in-frame clones only, minus some. The table lists tens of thousands of clones, under 85% of them singletons. What was sequenced was FFPE invasive lung adenocarcinoma tissue. These receptors came from a person aged 55-75 years with lung adenocarcinoma.

The V call is TRBV29-1, the J call TRBJ2-5; weak D call: TRBD2 (5 bases). This CDR3 region has 13 residues. Deletions cut 5 bases from V and 4 bases from J, with 14 bases between. The germline gives CDR1 SQVTM, CDR2 ANQGSEA. CDR3 residues: CSVPGGTIETQYF. Here the CDR3 DNA reads TGCAGCGTTCCCGGAGGTACTATAGAGACCCAGTACTTC.

A word on this clone: An end of the junction differs from the germline gene, which may be a read error. This chain uses TRBV28 with TRBJ2-5; D ambiguous. Germline V CDR1 and CDR2: MDHEN, SYDVKM. The CDR3 runs to 11 residues. The CDR3 region has the DNA TGTGCCAGCAGTAGACAAGAGACCCAATACTTC. It yields the protein CASSRQETQYF.

The rearrangement uses TRBV7-2 and TRBJ2-1; a weak D match, TRBD1 (6 bases). CDR1 SGHTA and CDR2 FQGNSA come from the germline V gene. This CDR3 spans 15 amino acids. The V and J ends lost 0 bases and 2 bases respectively, with 8 bases between them. This CDR3 reads CASSLARTAYNEQFF. CDR3 nucleotide sequence: TGTGCCAGCAGCTTAGCGCGGACAGCCTACAATGAGCAGTTCTTC.

V gene TRBV9 combines with J gene TRBJ2-3; TRBD1 is a possible D gene (5 bases). The CDR3 has 14 residues. Germline CDR1 is SGDLS and CDR2 is YYNGEE. V lost 3 bases and J 2 bases, leaving 10 bases between the germline ends. The CDR3 here is CASSADTITDTQYF. CDR3 DNA sequence: TGTGCCAGCAGCGCGGACACCATCACAGATACGCAGTATTTT.

The genes are TRBV7-2 and TRBJ2-4; no firm D call. The CDR3 spans 15 residues. The V and J ends lost 4 bases and 5 bases respectively, with 15 bases between them. The germline V gene has CDR1 SGHTA and CDR2 FQGNSA. The CDR3 sequence: CASSYSPPWENIQYF. CDR3 nucleotides: TGTGCCAGCAGCTACAGCCCTCCATGGGAAAACATTCAGTACTTC.

The rearrangement joins TRBV9 to TRBJ2-5; D gene ambiguous. The V and J ends lost 0 bases and 6 bases respectively, with 12 bases between them. In germline, CDR1 is SGDLS, CDR2 YYNGEE. The CDR3 totals 14 residues. The chain's CDR3 is CASSVDLVGKTQYF. As DNA, the CDR3 is TGTGCCAGCAGCGTAGATCTTGTGGGGAAGACCCAGTACTTC.

CDR3 in DNA: TGTGCCAGCAGCTTAGATGCCGATTTAAACGCGGACCGCCACTCCTACAATGAGCAGTTCTTC. It translates to CASSLDADLNADRHSYNEQFF. This chain connects TRBV7-8 to TRBJ2-1, with D uncertain. The CDR3 is 21 amino acids. V was clipped by 1 base and J by 0 bases, with 25 bases between them. The germline gives CDR1 SGHVS, CDR2 FQNEAQ.

V and J are TRBV4-2 and TRBJ2-1; D is possibly TRBD1 (6 bases). Germline V gene data show CDR1 as LGHNA and CDR2 as YNFKEQ. Trimming stripped 0 bases from V and 9 bases from J, with 12 bases between. CDR3 length: 14 residues. CDR3 sequence: CASSQDREGGEQFF. The DNA for the CDR3 is TGTGCCAGCAGCCAAGATCGGGAAGGGGGTGAGCAGTTCTTC.

V and J are TRBV19 and TRBJ1-5; the D gene is possibly TRBD1 (6 bases). The CDR3 runs 15 residues. In germline, CDR1 is LNHDA, CDR2 SQIVND (reference sequence). V was shortened by 7 bases and J by 5 bases, with 18 bases between the two germline ends. CDR3 DNA sequence: TGTGCCAGTAAGAGCAGGGGCAAGGTCTATCAGCCCCAGCATTTT. It encodes CASKSRGKVYQPQHF. The full variable domain, with the rest looked up from reference TRBV19 and TRBJ1-5, is DGGITQSPKYLFRKEGQNVTLSCEQNLNHDAMYWYRQDPGQGLRLIYYSQIVNDFQKGDIAEGYSVSREKKESFPLTVTSAQKNPTAFYLCASKSRGKVYQPQHFGDGTRLSIL.

The chain recombines TRBV5-1 with TRBJ1-1, with TRBD1 matching 7 bases. The V gene end was trimmed by 7 bases and the J gene end by 0 bases; junction bases not matched to a gene: 9. CDR3 length equals 15 residues. Germline-derived CDR1 and CDR2 are SGHRS and YFSETQ. The CDR3 here is CASEPGGGLNTEAFF. The CDR3 bases are TGCGCCAGCGAACCAGGGGGGGGCCTGAACACTGAAGCTTTCTTT.

This clone is a singleton in its sample. This chain links TRBV4-2 with TRBJ2-5; 9 nucleotides align to TRBD1. The germline V gene encodes CDR1 LGHNA and CDR2 YNFKEQ. The trim removed 0 bases at V and 4 bases at J, leaving 3 bases unmatched. The CDR3 loop spans 15 amino acids. The CDR3 reads CASSQETGGAETQYF. CDR3 DNA sequence: TGTGCCAGCAGCCAAGAAACAGGGGGCGCAGAGACCCAGTACTTC.

The rearrangement joins TRBV7-8 to TRBJ2-1, with TRBD1 matching over 10 bases. There are 15 residues in the CDR3. Trimming removed 7 bases from V and 4 bases from J; junction bases left unmatched: 7. Germline loops: CDR1 SGHVS, CDR2 FQNEAQ. The CDR3 spells CASTNPGQGYNEQFF. For the CDR3, the DNA is TGTGCCAGCACCAACCCGGGACAGGGGTACAATGAGCAGTTCTTC.

The chain couples TRBV15 to TRBJ1-4; tentatively, D is TRBD1 (6 bases). V was clipped by 1 base and J by 5 bases, with 17 bases between them. CDR3 size: 17 residues. CDR1 is LNHNV, CDR2 YYDKDF, per germline (reference sequence). The CDR3 coding sequence is TGTGCCACCAGCAGAGTTGGGACACCTCGGAGCAATGAAAAACTGTTTTTT. It yields the protein CATSRVGTPRSNEKLFF.

This clone has a handful of counts. The V gene is TRBV18, the J gene TRBJ2-7; no clear D. The CDR3 covers 11 residues. V lost 3 bases and J lost 6, with 6 bases in between. CDR1 and CDR2 from the germline V gene are KGHSH and LQKENI. In DNA, the CDR3 is TGTGCCAGCTCACCTAATGTCGAGCAGTACTTC. It codes for CASSPNVEQYF.

CDR3 sequence: CASRPQGAMRTDTQYF. The CDR3 DNA follows: TGTGCCAGCAGGCCACAGGGGGCGATGAGGACAGATACGCAGTATTTT. The gene calls are TRBV28 and TRBJ2-3; 9 bases are a match to TRBD1. The CDR3 is made up of 16 amino acids. Per the germline V gene, CDR1 is MDHEN and CDR2 is SYDVKM. The J segment lost 3 bases and the V segment lost 6 bases, leaving 10 bases of the junction unmatched.

This clone showed up just once. The rearrangement links TRBV7-2 to TRBJ2-5, with 10 bases that match TRBD2. V gave up 6 bases and J gave up 4 bases; unmatched junction bases: 11. Germline V gene sequence: CDR1 SGHTA, CDR2 FQGNSA. CDR3 length: 16 residues. CDR3 amino acids: CASSPDSGRELETQYF. The CDR3 DNA reads as TGTGCCAGCAGTCCAGACAGCGGGAGGGAACTAGAGACCCAGTACTTC.

This clone has only one observation. The V call is TRBV10-2, the J call TRBJ1-4; perhaps TRBD1 as D (5 bases). The CDR3 contains 13 residues. In germline, CDR1 is WSHSY, CDR2 SAAADI. V lost 4 bases, J lost 3 bases, and 6 bases lay in between. The CDR3 bases are TGCGCCAGCAGTGCAGGGTCTAATGAAAAACTGTTTTTT. It encodes CASSAGSNEKLFF.

The chain joins TRBV23-1 to TRBJ1-5, with 7 bases that match TRBD1. TRBV23-1 is classed as an ORF, of uncertain function. J was trimmed by 2 bases and V by 11 bases; bases with no gene match: 15. The CDR3 sequence is 16 residues long. This CDR3 reads CASSKRDRRGNQPQHF. CDR3 sequence (DNA): TGCGCCTCATCAAAACGGGACAGACGTGGCAATCAGCCCCAGCATTTT.

By share, this clone counts as medium-sized. The V call is TRBV27, the J call TRBJ2-3; 16 nucleotides match TRBD2. Germline CDR1 MNHEY, CDR2 SMNVEV (reference sequence). Trimming cost V 3 bases and J 4 bases; bases outside gene matches: 1. The CDR3 has 16 amino acids. The CDR3 sequence is CASSLGLAGGPDTQYF. CDR3 DNA: TGTGCCAGCAGTTTGGGACTAGCGGGAGGGCCAGATACGCAGTATTTT.

The chain couples TRBV6-1 to TRBJ1-3, with TRBD1 as a possible D gene (6 bases). Germline V gene sequence: CDR1 MNHNS, CDR2 SASEGT. The CDR3 has 13 residues. Deletions cut 3 bases from V and 4 bases from J, with 7 bases between. The CDR3 region has the DNA TGTGCCAGCAGTGACAGGGGCGGAAACACCATATATTTT. The encoded protein is CASSDRGGNTIYF.

V usage is TRBV14 and J usage is TRBJ2-7, with 10 positions matching TRBD2. The germline V gene has CDR1 SGHDN and CDR2 FVKESK. The CDR3 is 16 amino acids. J was trimmed by 6 bases and V by 2 bases; bases with no gene match: 10. The CDR3: CASSQWFLAGVSEQYF. The CDR3 bases are TGTGCCAGCAGCCAATGGTTTCTAGCGGGAGTTTCCGAGCAGTACTTC. The full variable domain, its missing parts supplied by reference TRBV14 and TRBJ2-7, is EAGVTQFPSHSVIEKGQTVTLRCDPISGHDNLYWYRRVMGKEIKFLLHFVKESKQDESGMPNNRFLAERTGGTYSTLKVQPAELEDSGVYFCASSQWFLAGVSEQYFGPGTRLTVT.

The chain has TRBV2 and TRBJ2-1; 8 nucleotides line up with TRBD2. Germline values: CDR1 SNHLY, CDR2 FYNNEI. This CDR3 is 15 amino acids long. With 6 bases clipped from V and 7 bases from J, the junction kept 11 bases outside the gene matches. CDR3 bases: TGTGCCAGCAGCTATCTTTCGACGGGAGGGAATGAGCAGTTCTTC. It is translated as CASSYLSTGGNEQFF. The full variable domain, in which reference TRBV2 and TRBJ2-1 provide the parts outside the CDR3, is EPEVTQTPSHQVTQMGQEVILRCVPISNHLYFYWYRQILGQKVEFLVSFYNNEISEKSEIFDDQFSVERPDGSNFTLKIRSTKLEDSAMYFCASSYLSTGGNEQFFGPGTRLTVL.

The chain couples TRBV5-4 to TRBJ1-5, with TRBD1 identical over 9 bases. Looked up from germline, CDR1 is SGHNT and CDR2 is YYREEE (reference sequence). V trimming: 4 bases; J trimming: 8 bases; junction bases outside the gene matches: 4. This CDR3 is 13 amino acids long. The CDR3 spells CASSGGQGKPQHF. DNA for the CDR3: TGTGCCAGCAGCGGCGGACAGGGGAAGCCCCAGCATTTT.

The chain employs TRBV11-2 and TRBJ2-2; TRBD2 matches 8 bases. Germline V gives CDR1 SGHAT, CDR2 FQNNGV. CDR3 length: 17 amino acids. The V and J ends lost 5 bases and 3 bases, in that order; junction bases with no gene match: 11. The CDR3 reads CASSPGGGRVHTGELFF. CDR3 bases: TGTGCCAGCAGCCCCGGGGGGGGAAGGGTCCACACCGGGGAGCTGTTTTTT.